This T cell receptor (beta chain) was sequenced during a study of blood T cell repertoires in COVID-19. CDR3 length: 16 residues. V lost 4 bases, J lost 1 base, and 5 bases stayed unmatched. The germline V gene has CDR1 LNHDA and CDR2 SQIVND (reference sequence). TCRdb's table, derived via immunoSEQ multiplex PCR, lists solely in-frame clones and lacks some. Here the sample spans some 50,000 clones, about 83% being singletons. The chain combines TRBV19 with TRBJ2-7; 12 nucleotides line up with TRBD2. The sequencing sample was made of peripheral blood. The TCR was taken from a man older than 75 in a cohort sampled during active COVID-19. Here the CDR3 reads CASSRTSGIGSYEQYF. Written as DNA, the CDR3 is TGTGCCAGTAGTAGGACTAGCGGGATCGGGTCCTACGAGCAGTACTTC.